This T cell receptor (beta chain) stems from a study of vaccination effects on CD4 cells after COVID-19. General study results and limits: Few convalescent patients were included, and no early post-infection timepoints were sampled.

Unmatched junction bases numbered 10, after V lost 2 bases and J lost 4 bases. Germline V gene data show CDR1 as MNHNS and CDR2 as SASEGT. This CDR3 spans 16 amino acids. TCRdb keeps only in-frame clones here, not all; method: immunoSEQ multiplex PCR. The repertoire holds 25,000 to 35,000 clones, with 65% to 90% as singletons. After expansion with viral peptide pools in the ViraFEST assay, antigen-specific CD4+ T cells were sequenced. Researchers isolated CD4+ T cells once approximately 10 days of culture had elapsed. Participants were vaccinated with two doses of either the BNT162b2 or mRNA-1273 vaccine. Nucleocapsid antibodies were negative in the vaccine recipients, who had never had SARS-CoV-2 infection. Every well got over 1.5 million PBMC, which were grown with about 9.6 IU/ml IL-2 and 8.5 to 10 ug/ml peptides. As to this clone: Antigen unknown.

V and J are TRBV6-1 and TRBJ1-2; 7 nucleotides agree with TRBD1. The source material was CD4+ T cells from PBMCs cultured with SARS-CoV-2 spike peptides, sampled after COVID-19 vaccination. The receptor's source is a human donor who received a COVID-19 vaccine. Some clones in this sample may be carry-over from other donors' samples. The CDR3 sequence is CASSEYGTAGSYGYTF. Here the CDR3 DNA reads TGTGCCAGCAGTGAATATGGGACAGCGGGTAGCTATGGCTACACCTTC.